This entry lists 27 T cell receptor beta chains sequenced from one sample in a study of OX40 agonist ivuxolimab in advanced cancers. Using immunoSEQ multiplex PCR, the repertoire was profiled, and TCRdb retains in-frame clones only, with some absent. The data contain some 70,000 clones, about four fifths of them singletons. The sequenced sample was CD4+ or CD8+ T cells sorted from blood, obtained in a trial of the OX40 agonist ivuxolimab. The receptor source for this set is an adult with an advanced solid tumor such as melanoma, head and neck, liver or kidney cancer.

The V call is TRBV6-5, the J call TRBJ2-3, with D tentatively TRBD1 or TRBD2 (5 bases each). This CDR3 is built from 14 residues. CDR1 is MNHEY, CDR2 SVGAGI, per germline. V was trimmed by 6 bases and J by 2 bases, leaving 12 bases between them. Written as DNA, the CDR3 is TGTGCCAGCAGCCGACGGGGCGCCACAGATACGCAGTATTTT. As protein: CASSRRGATDTQYF.

The V gene is TRBV7-9, the J gene TRBJ1-4; TRBD1 matches 9 bases. J gave up 5 bases and V 5 bases, and 12 bases lay outside the gene matches. The CDR3 length is 17 residues. Germline assignment: CDR1 SEHNR and CDR2 FQNEAQ (reference sequence). CDR3 sequence (DNA): TGTGCCAGCAGCCCAGGGGTGGGACAGGGCCCGAATGAAAAACTGTTTTTT. Protein: CASSPGVGQGPNEKLFF.

V and J are TRBV5-4 and TRBJ2-6; D is unclear. V lost 1 base, J lost 3 bases, and 8 bases lay in between. The CDR3 length is 15 residues. Germline lookup yields CDR1 SGHNT and CDR2 YYREEE (reference sequence). The CDR3 nucleotides are TGTGCCAGCAGCTTGAAAATGGGTGGGGCCAACGTCCTGACTTTC. It codes for CASSLKMGGANVLTF.

This clone was picked up one time. The V gene is TRBV6-6, the J gene TRBJ2-7, with a tentative D call TRBD1 (6 bases). V dropped 5 bases and J dropped 0 bases, with 14 bases sitting between them. The CDR3 is made up of 15 amino acids. From germline, CDR1 is MNHNY and CDR2 SVGAGI (reference sequence). The CDR3 bases are TGTGCCAGCAGTAACCGGGACACCATCTCCTACGAGCAGTACTTC. This encodes CASSNRDTISYEQYF.

The chain couples TRBV6-5 to TRBJ2-3; D not resolved. This CDR3 spans 13 amino acids. Per the germline V gene, CDR1 is MNHEY and CDR2 is SVGAGI. Deletions cut 7 bases from V and 6 bases from J, with 14 bases between. The CDR3 nucleotides read TGTGCCAGCAAACCCCTCCCTAGGGATACGCAGTATTTT. The encoded protein is CASKPLPRDTQYF.

V gene TRBV5-5 combines with J gene TRBJ2-2; maybe TRBD2 (5 bases). The CDR3 spans 16 residues. In germline, CDR1 is SGHKS, CDR2 YYEKEE (reference sequence). With 2 bases removed from V and 1 base from J, the gap between germline ends came to 12 bases. CDR3 sequence: CASSFAAGRNTGELFF. The CDR3 region has the DNA TGTGCCAGCAGCTTCGCTGCGGGTCGGAACACCGGGGAGCTGTTTTTT.

V is TRBV7-2 and J is TRBJ1-1; D may be TRBD1 (6 bases). V lost 5 bases and J 0 bases, leaving 10 bases between the germline ends. The CDR3 consists of 14 residues. Germline V CDR1 and CDR2: SGHTA, FQGNSA. The CDR3 loop reads CASSPGGLNTEAFF. CDR3 DNA sequence: TGTGCCAGCAGCCCCGGGGGCTTGAACACTGAAGCTTTCTTT. The full variable domain, with the rest looked up from reference TRBV7-2 and TRBJ1-1, is GAGVSQSPSNKVTEKGKDVELRCDPISGHTALYWYRQSLGQGLEFLIYFQGNSAPDKSGLPSDRFSAERTGGSVSTLTIQRTQQEDSAVYLCASSPGGLNTEAFFGQGTRLTVV.

V usage is TRBV11-2 and J usage is TRBJ2-7, with TRBD2 matching 8 bases. V lost 11 bases, J lost 2 bases, and 17 bases stayed unmatched. This CDR3 contains 16 residues. Germline lookup yields CDR1 SGHAT and CDR2 FQNNGV. CDR3 DNA sequence: TGTGCCTCAAACGGGGGGGCCGGGACTTTAACCTACGAGCAGTACTTC. Residues: CASNGGAGTLTYEQYF. Looking up the rest from reference TRBV11-2 and TRBJ2-7 gives the full variable domain: EAGVAQSPRYKIIEKRQSVAFWCNPISGHATLYWYQQILGQGPKLLIQFQNNGVVDDSQLPKDRFSAERLKGVDSTLKIQPAKLEDSAVYLCASNGGAGTLTYEQYFGPGTRLTVT.

The genes are TRBV7-9 and TRBJ2-5; 9 bases fit TRBD2. Germline V gene sequence: CDR1 SEHNR, CDR2 FQNEAQ (reference sequence). The CDR3 is made up of 16 amino acids. The ends lost 1 base at V and 4 bases at J; junction bases unmatched: 7. CDR3 sequence: CASSLGGSGGPETQYF. The CDR3, as DNA: TGTGCCAGCAGCTTAGGAGGTAGCGGGGGACCAGAGACCCAGTACTTC.

This chain links TRBV4-2 with TRBJ2-1; 8 bases line up with TRBD2. Germline V gene data show CDR1 as LGHNA and CDR2 as YNFKEQ. The CDR3 sequence is 16 residues long. After removal of 0 bases from V and 2 bases from J, the junction contained 3 bases not matched to a gene. The CDR3 DNA reads TGTGCCAGCAGCCAAGATCCAGCGGGGGCCTACAATGAGCAGTTCTTC. This codes for CASSQDPAGAYNEQFF.

This clone was observed once. The genes are TRBV15 and TRBJ2-5; D is perhaps TRBD1 (7 bases). Between the trimmed V and J ends, which lost 5 bases and 4 bases, there was a span of 14 bases. The CDR3 is made up of 14 amino acids. Looked up from germline, CDR1 is LNHNV and CDR2 is YYDKDF (reference sequence). The CDR3 DNA sequence: TGTGCCACCAGCGCGGGACAGTTTAGAGAGACCCAGTACTTC. It is translated as CATSAGQFRETQYF.

The genes are TRBV4-1 and TRBJ2-3, with 7 nucleotides matching TRBD1. The CDR3 runs to 13 residues. Germline V lookup: CDR1 MGHRA, CDR2 YSYEKL. V lost 10 bases to trimming and J lost 4 bases; unmatched junction nucleotides: 8. The CDR3 coding sequence is TGCGCCACCAGGGGGAGTACTGCAGATACGCAGTATTTT. It is translated as CATRGSTADTQYF.

The chain couples TRBV7-2 to TRBJ2-1, with 9 bases matching TRBD1. With V trimmed by 5 bases and J by 4 bases, 6 bases remained unmatched. The germline CDR1 and CDR2 sequences are SGHTA and FQGNSA. The CDR3 is 15 amino acids. CDR3 amino acids: CASSHRDREYNEQFF. In DNA form, the CDR3 reads TGTGCCAGCAGCCACCGGGACAGGGAGTACAATGAGCAGTTCTTC.

Within the sample, this clone is medium-sized. This CDR3 is also generated by other DNA sequences in the sample. The chain recombines TRBV7-8 with TRBJ1-2; TRBD1 matches 7 bases. Germline V lookup: CDR1 SGHVS, CDR2 FQNEAQ. J lost 4 bases, V lost 2 bases, and 1 base had no gene match. There are 13 residues in the CDR3. The DNA for the CDR3 is TGTGCCAGCAGCTTAAGGGGGCTCTATGGCTACACCTTC. Protein: CASSLRGLYGYTF.

This chain connects TRBV7-3 to TRBJ2-3; TRBD2 agrees at 8 bases. Germline V gene lookup returns CDR1 SGHTA and CDR2 FQGTGA. The CDR3 is 19 residues long. The V and J ends lost 6 bases and 5 bases, in that order; junction bases with no gene match: 22. CDR3 bases: TGTGCCAGCAGTTTGGGGAGCGGGGGCGTTAATTGGATTGGAGATACGCAGTATTTT. Translating gives CASSLGSGGVNWIGDTQYF.

The genes are TRBV5-6 and TRBJ1-5; D is perhaps TRBD1 (6 bases). This CDR3 has 14 amino acids. V lost 4 bases and J lost 7, with 15 bases in between. Germline loops: CDR1 SGHDT, CDR2 YYEEEE. In nucleotides, the CDR3 is TGTGCCAGCAGCGTAAGGGGGGTTCTGCAGCCCCAGCATTTT. It yields the protein CASSVRGVLQPQHF.

V gene TRBV12-5 combines with J gene TRBJ1-5; D unresolved. The CDR3 covers 14 residues. V gave up 7 bases and J gave up 0 bases, with 10 bases separating them. Germline V gene sequence: CDR1 LGHNT, CDR2 FRNRAP. The CDR3 spells CASVRTDSNQPQHF. The CDR3 DNA follows: TGTGCTAGTGTTCGGACGGATAGCAATCAGCCCCAGCATTTT.

In its sample, this clone was seen once. The chain uses TRBV30 and TRBJ2-2, with D possibly TRBD2 on 5 matching bases. Germline lookup yields CDR1 GTSNPN and CDR2 SVGIG (reference sequence). Trimming took 4 bases from V and 1 from J, leaving 7 bases between them. This CDR3 region has 13 residues. CDR3 sequence reads: CAWTEGNTGELFF. In nucleotides, the CDR3 is TGTGCCTGGACCGAGGGGAACACCGGGGAGCTGTTTTTT.

The chain combines TRBV7-2 with TRBJ2-5; D may be TRBD2 (6 bases). V lost 1 base to trimming and J lost 5 bases, with 11 bases between them. Germline V gives CDR1 SGHTA, CDR2 FQGNSA. The CDR3 loop spans 14 amino acids. The CDR3 loop reads CASSLEGGTETQYF. Written as DNA, the CDR3 is TGTGCCAGCAGCTTAGAGGGCGGGACCGAGACCCAGTACTTC.

The chain links TRBV9 to TRBJ2-7; tentative D call: TRBD1 (5 bases). Trimming shortened V by 4 bases and J by 2 bases, and 16 bases separated the two germline ends. Germline CDR1 is SGDLS and CDR2 is YYNGEE. The CDR3 extends over 15 amino acids. The CDR3 is CASSTSPDTTYEQYF. CDR3 DNA: TGTGCCAGCAGCACATCCCCGGACACAACCTACGAGCAGTACTTC.

The J gene is TRBJ1-2, the V gene TRBV7-8; maybe TRBD1 (5 bases). The CDR3 contains 16 residues. The germline V gene has CDR1 SGHVS and CDR2 FQNEAQ. With 1 base removed from V and 6 bases from J, the gap between germline ends came to 18 bases. Here the CDR3 DNA reads TGTGCCAGCAGCTTAGGACGCCTTAGTTGGGGGAATGGCTACACCTTC. Protein sequence: CASSLGRLSWGNGYTF.

This clone was recorded a few times. The chain links TRBV4-2 to TRBJ1-6, with D perhaps matching TRBD1 (6 bases). This CDR3 comprises 15 residues. V lost 0 bases to trimming and J lost 6 bases, with 9 bases between them. In germline, CDR1 is LGHNA, CDR2 YNFKEQ. The CDR3 here is CASSQEWTANSPLHF. The CDR3 region has the DNA TGTGCCAGCAGCCAAGAGTGGACAGCTAATTCACCCCTCCACTTT.

This chain connects TRBV7-2 to TRBJ2-1, with 7 bases aligning to TRBD1. V trimming: 5 bases; J trimming: 4 bases; junction bases outside the gene matches: 5. The V gene's germline CDR1 is SGHTA and CDR2 FQGNSA. There are 14 residues in the CDR3. The CDR3 loop is CASSPGQAYNEQFF. The CDR3 nucleotides read TGTGCCAGCAGCCCCGGACAGGCTTACAATGAGCAGTTCTTC.

The V and J genes are TRBV30 and TRBJ1-4; D possibly corresponds to TRBD1 (5 bases). This CDR3 is built from 13 residues. Germline V gene sequence: CDR1 GTSNPN, CDR2 SVGIG (reference sequence). V shed 1 base and J shed 6 bases, with 9 bases lying between them. CDR3 nucleotides: TGTGCCTGGAGTGCGGGGCTGGATGAAAAACTGTTTTTT. It translates to CAWSAGLDEKLFF.

This chain connects TRBV6-5 to TRBJ1-6, with D possibly matching TRBD1 (5 bases). Trimming stripped 4 bases from V and 7 bases from J, with 14 bases between. The CDR3 runs to 15 residues. From germline, CDR1 is MNHEY and CDR2 SVGAGI. For the CDR3, the DNA is TGTGCCAGCAGTTCATCCGGGACCTCAAATTCACCCCTCCACTTT. Amino acid sequence: CASSSSGTSNSPLHF.

The chain is built from TRBV4-2 and TRBJ1-5; the D is unclear. This CDR3 comprises 13 residues. Germline CDR1 and CDR2: LGHNA and YNFKEQ. V was shortened by 0 bases and J by 3 bases, with 3 bases between the two germline ends. CDR3 DNA sequence: TGTGCCAGCAGCCAAGAACCCAATCAGCCCCAGCATTTT. Its protein is CASSQEPNQPQHF.

This chain links TRBV19 with TRBJ1-6; tentative D call: TRBD1 (5 bases). Trimming shortened V by 7 bases and J by 6 bases, and 10 bases separated the two germline ends. The CDR3 loop spans 13 amino acids. Germline CDR1 reads LNHDA; CDR2 reads SQIVND (reference sequence). Here the CDR3 reads CASTRGINSPLHF. CDR3 sequence (DNA): TGTGCCAGTACGAGGGGCATTAATTCACCCCTCCACTTT.